This entry lists 11 T cell receptor beta chains sequenced from one sample in a study of blood T cell repertoires in COVID-19. The assay was immunoSEQ multiplex PCR, and TCRdb's table has in-frame clones only and misses some. The sample consists of 250,000 to 350,000 clones, 90% of them appearing once. The sequencing sample was made of PBMCs or T cells enriched from blood (not recorded which). These receptors came from a woman aged 18-29 years with acute COVID-19.

The V and J genes are TRBV6-4 and TRBJ2-1; 12 bases are a match to TRBD2. Trimming took 8 bases from V and 5 from J; bases not matched to a gene: 4. Germline CDR1 and CDR2: MRHNA and SNTAGT. CDR3 size: 14 residues. The CDR3 reads CASRRLAGDNEQFF. The CDR3 DNA reads TGTGCCAGCCGCAGACTAGCGGGAGACAATGAGCAGTTCTTC.

The chain combines TRBV19 with TRBJ1-3; TRBD1 matches 9 bases. The germline V gene has CDR1 LNHDA and CDR2 SQIVND (reference sequence). With V trimmed by 4 bases and J by 0 bases, 7 bases remained unmatched. CDR3 length equals 17 residues. The CDR3 coding sequence is TGTGCCAGTAGTAGGATGGACAGGGGATACTCTGGAAACACCATATATTTT. Its translation: CASSRMDRGYSGNTIYF.

This chain uses TRBV19 with TRBJ2-7; 11 positions match TRBD2. Germline V gene data show CDR1 as LNHDA and CDR2 as SQIVND (reference sequence). The CDR3 spans 13 residues. V was pared by 7 bases and J by 3 bases, with 2 bases of the junction left unmatched. The CDR3 DNA reads as TGTGCCAGTACCGGGACTAGCGGCTACGAGCAGTACTTC. This encodes CASTGTSGYEQYF.

The V call is TRBV11-3, the J call TRBJ2-1; TRBD1 matches at 10 bases. In germline, CDR1 is SGHNT, CDR2 YENEEA. The CDR3 has 16 amino acids. The V and J ends lost 6 bases and 4 bases, in that order; junction bases with no gene match: 9. In DNA, the CDR3 is TGTGCCAGCAGTCCACTCCCGGGACAGGGGTACAATGAGCAGTTCTTC. It specifies CASSPLPGQGYNEQFF.

The J gene is TRBJ2-7, the V gene TRBV9; 9 nucleotides match TRBD1. Losses at the gene ends were 3 bases for V and 6 bases for J; bases not matched to a gene: 13. This CDR3 is built from 16 residues. Per the germline V gene, CDR1 is SGDLS and CDR2 is YYNGEE. CDR3: CASSANPGQGPGEQYF. The CDR3 nucleotides are TGTGCCAGCAGCGCCAACCCGGGACAGGGTCCCGGCGAGCAGTACTTC.

The chain is built from TRBV7-6 and TRBJ1-1; unclear D gene. The CDR3 extends over 13 amino acids. V shed 9 bases and J shed 0 bases, with 11 bases lying between them. Germline V gives CDR1 SGHVS, CDR2 FNYEAQ. CDR3 sequence reads: CASRREMNTEAFF. CDR3 coding DNA: TGTGCCAGTCGACGGGAAATGAACACTGAAGCTTTCTTT. Full variable domain (rest looked up from reference TRBV7-6 and TRBJ1-1): GAGVSQSPRYKVTKRGQDVALRCDPISGHVSLYWYRQALGQGPEFLTYFNYEAQQDKSGLPNDRFSAERPEGSISTLTIQRTEQRDSAMYRCASRREMNTEAFFGQGTRLTVV.

This chain uses TRBV29-1 with TRBJ2-3; D is unresolved. The ends were cut back, 5 bases at V and 4 bases at J, with 7 bases in the middle. The CDR3 totals 11 residues. CDR1 is SQVTM, CDR2 ANQGSEA, per germline. This CDR3 reads CSVRLPDTQYF. CDR3 bases: TGCAGCGTTCGACTGCCAGATACGCAGTATTTT.

V and J are TRBV6-5 and TRBJ1-6, with D possibly matching TRBD1 (5 bases). This CDR3 has 15 residues. In germline, CDR1 is MNHEY, CDR2 SVGAGI. Trimming cost V 0 bases and J 6 bases, with 9 bases left between them. The CDR3 nucleotides read TGTGCCAGCAGTTACTCAACAGGTTTTAATTCACCCCTCCACTTT. It encodes CASSYSTGFNSPLHF.

This chain connects TRBV11-2 to TRBJ2-1, with D unresolved. CDR1 is SGHAT, CDR2 FQNNGV, per germline. V lost 4 bases and J lost 8, with 18 bases in between. The CDR3 has 15 residues. The CDR3 protein is CASSYMTALLHEQFF. CDR3 nucleotide sequence: TGTGCCAGCAGCTATATGACTGCCCTTCTACATGAGCAGTTCTTC.

In its sample, this clone was seen a few times. This chain links TRBV19 with TRBJ1-1; weak D call: TRBD1 (6 bases). Germline CDR1 reads LNHDA; CDR2 reads SQIVND (reference sequence). The V end was cut by 5 bases, the J end by 7 bases, with 14 bases between. The CDR3 is 13 residues long. In DNA, the CDR3 is TGTGCCAGTAGTGAGGGGACACGCCGTGAAGCTTTCTTT. Its protein is CASSEGTRREAFF.

The chain couples TRBV6-5 to TRBJ1-1; D is ambiguous. Germline V lookup: CDR1 MNHEY, CDR2 SVGAGI. V dropped 7 bases and J dropped 0 bases, with 9 bases sitting between them. This CDR3 comprises 13 residues. The DNA for the CDR3 is TGTGCCAGCATGGAGTTAATGAACACTGAAGCTTTCTTT. Its translation is CASMELMNTEAFF.